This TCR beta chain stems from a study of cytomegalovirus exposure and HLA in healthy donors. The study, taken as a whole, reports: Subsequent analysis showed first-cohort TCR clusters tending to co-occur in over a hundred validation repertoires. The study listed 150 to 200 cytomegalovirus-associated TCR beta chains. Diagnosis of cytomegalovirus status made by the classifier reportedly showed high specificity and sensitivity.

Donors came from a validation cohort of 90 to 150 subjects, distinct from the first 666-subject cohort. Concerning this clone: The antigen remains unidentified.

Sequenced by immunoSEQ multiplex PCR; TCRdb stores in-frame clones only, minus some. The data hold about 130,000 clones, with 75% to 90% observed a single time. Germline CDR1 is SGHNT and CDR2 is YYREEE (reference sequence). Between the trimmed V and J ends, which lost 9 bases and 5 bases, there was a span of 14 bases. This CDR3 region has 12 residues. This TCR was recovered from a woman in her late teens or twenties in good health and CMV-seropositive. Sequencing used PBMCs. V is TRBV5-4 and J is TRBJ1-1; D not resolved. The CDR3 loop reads CATEGHGTEAFF. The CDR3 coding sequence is TGTGCCACCGAGGGTCACGGGACTGAAGCTTTCTTT.